This T cell receptor beta chain came from a study of T cell responses to AZD1222 COVID-19 vaccine. Germline V lookup: CDR1 LNHDA, CDR2 SQIVND (reference sequence). V was shortened by 0 bases and J by 0 bases, with 21 bases between the two germline ends. This CDR3 is built from 20 residues. TCRdb's table, derived via immunoSEQ multiplex PCR, lists solely in-frame clones and lacks some. The sample consists of over 150,000 clones, 85% to 95% of them appearing once. Concerning this clone itself: Its antigen is unknown.

The study, taken as a whole, reports: Baseline seropositives among AZD1222 recipients totaled only 5 to 7. Reports say nearly half of spike-specific TCRs go after unmutated variant regions.

This material consisted of peripheral blood, taken 28 days after the second dose of the MenACWY control vaccine. J is TRBJ1-5 and V is TRBV19; TRBD1 might be the D (5 bases). This TCR came from an adult who received the MenACWY meningococcal vaccine as a control. CDR3 region: CASSIDPAAGPLNSNQPQHF. CDR3 sequence (DNA): TGTGCCAGTAGTATAGATCCCGCGGCAGGGCCTTTAAATAGCAATCAGCCCCAGCATTTT.